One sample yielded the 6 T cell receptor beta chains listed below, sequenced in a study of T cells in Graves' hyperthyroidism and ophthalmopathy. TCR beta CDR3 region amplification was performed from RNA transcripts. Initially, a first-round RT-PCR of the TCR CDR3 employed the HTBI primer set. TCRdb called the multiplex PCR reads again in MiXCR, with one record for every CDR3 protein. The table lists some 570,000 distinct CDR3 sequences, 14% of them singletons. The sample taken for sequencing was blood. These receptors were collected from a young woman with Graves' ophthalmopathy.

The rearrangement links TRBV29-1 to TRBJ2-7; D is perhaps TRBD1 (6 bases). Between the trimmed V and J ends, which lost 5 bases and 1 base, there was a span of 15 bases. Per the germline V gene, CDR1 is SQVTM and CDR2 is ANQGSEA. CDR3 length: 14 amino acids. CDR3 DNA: TGCAGCGTTCTCGGACAGTTAGATTCCTACGAGCAGTACTTC. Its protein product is CSVLGQLDSYEQYF.

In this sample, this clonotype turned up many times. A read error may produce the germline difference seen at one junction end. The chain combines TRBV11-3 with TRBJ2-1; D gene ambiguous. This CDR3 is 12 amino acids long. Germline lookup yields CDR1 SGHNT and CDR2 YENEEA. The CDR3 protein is CASSSRYSEQFF. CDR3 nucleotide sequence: TGTGCCAGCAGCTCGCGCTACAGTGAGCAGTTCTTC.

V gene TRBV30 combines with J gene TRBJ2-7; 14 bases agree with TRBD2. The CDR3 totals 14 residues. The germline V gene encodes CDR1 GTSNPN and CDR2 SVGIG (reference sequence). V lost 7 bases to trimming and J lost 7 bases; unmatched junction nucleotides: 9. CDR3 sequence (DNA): TGTGCCTCCCGGACTAGCGGGAGGTCGATAGAGCAGTACTTC. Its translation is CASRTSGRSIEQYF.

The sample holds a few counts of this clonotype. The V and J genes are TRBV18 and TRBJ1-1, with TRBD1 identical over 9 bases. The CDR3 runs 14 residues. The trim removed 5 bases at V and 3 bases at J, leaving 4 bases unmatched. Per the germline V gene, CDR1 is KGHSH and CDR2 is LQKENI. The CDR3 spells CASSGGQGYTEAFF. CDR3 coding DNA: TGTGCCAGCTCAGGGGGACAGGGTTACACTGAAGCTTTCTTT.

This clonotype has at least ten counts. The CDR3, as DNA: TGTGCCAGCAGCTCTCACCCCTGGAGGGAGGGTGAAAAACTGTTTTTT. Translating gives CASSSHPWREGEKLFF. The chain employs TRBV11-2 and TRBJ1-4; D call uncertain. There are 16 residues in the CDR3. V lost 4 bases, J lost 7 bases, and 19 bases lay in between. The germline gives CDR1 SGHAT, CDR2 FQNNGV.

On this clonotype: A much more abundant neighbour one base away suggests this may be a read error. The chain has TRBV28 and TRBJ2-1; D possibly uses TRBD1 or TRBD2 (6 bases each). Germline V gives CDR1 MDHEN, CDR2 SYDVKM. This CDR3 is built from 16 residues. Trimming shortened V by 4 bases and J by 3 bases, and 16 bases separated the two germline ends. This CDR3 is CASSSRGGLDYNEQFF. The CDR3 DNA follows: TGTGCCAGCAGTTCAAGAGGGGGGTTAGACTACAATGAGCAGTTCTTC.